The next 29 T cell receptor beta chains were all read from a single sample in a study of T cell repertoires in cytomegalovirus infection. Their antigens are not known. TCRdb processed the reads anew with MiXCR; each CDR3 protein has one entry. The data show 640,000 or so distinct CDR3 sequences, around 35% seen once. The sequenced sample was cultured PBMCs, obtained from culture after CMV antigen stimulation. The receptors here all came from a human donor in good health (CMV status not recorded). Some clones in this sample may be carry-over from other donors' samples.

V and J are TRBV7-6 and TRBJ2-7, with D maybe TRBD1 (5 bases). Trimming removed 5 bases at V and 4 bases at J, with 18 bases between. Per germline, CDR1 SGHVS and CDR2 FNYEAQ. The CDR3 is 15 amino acids. The DNA for the CDR3 is TGTGCCAGCAGCACATACAAGGGGTCTGTTTACGAGCAGTACTTC. Protein: CASSTYKGSVYEQYF. The complete variable domain, with remaining parts taken from reference TRBV7-6 and TRBJ2-7, reads GAGVSQSPRYKVTKRGQDVALRCDPISGHVSLYWYRQALGQGPEFLTYFNYEAQQDKSGLPNDRFSAERPEGSISTLTIQRTEQRDSAMYRCASSTYKGSVYEQYFGPGTRLTVT.

This clonotype has just one count. V gene TRBV12-3 or TRBV12-4 combines with J gene TRBJ2-2; 7 bases are a match to TRBD1. This CDR3 comprises 15 residues. V dropped 5 bases and J dropped 6; count of bases not matched to a gene: 9. CDR3 in amino acids: CASSLDRAISGELFF. Written as DNA, the CDR3 is TGTGCCAGCAGTCTTGACAGGGCGATATCCGGGGAGCTGTTTTTT.

V and J are TRBV5-4 and TRBJ1-1; D remains unclear. The CDR3 spans 12 residues. The V end was cut by 4 bases, the J end by 7 bases, with 11 bases between. Germline V CDR1 and CDR2: SGHNT, YYREEE (reference sequence). This chain's CDR3 is CASSVYGSEAFF. The CDR3 nucleotides are TGTGCCAGCAGCGTATACGGGAGTGAAGCTTTCTTT.

V usage is TRBV10-3 and J usage is TRBJ1-2, with D perhaps matching TRBD1 (5 bases). The V end was cut by 0 bases, the J end by 6 bases, with 14 bases between. The germline V gene encodes CDR1 ENHRY and CDR2 SYGVKD. This CDR3 spans 15 amino acids. The CDR3 nucleotides read TGTGCCATCAGTGAGTCCTGGGGGGTTGAGAATGGCTACACCTTC. It is translated as CAISESWGVENGYTF.

This clonotype has ten or more counts. This chain joins TRBV7-2 and TRBJ2-3, with D possibly being TRBD2 (5 bases). The germline V gene has CDR1 SGHTA and CDR2 FQGNSA. V was shortened by 4 bases and J by 2 bases, with 22 bases between the two germline ends. The CDR3 runs to 18 residues. The CDR3 nucleotides are TGTGCCAGCAGCTCCCGCCGCCCGGGGTCCGGGTTCACAGATACGCAGTATTTT. This codes for CASSSRRPGSGFTDTQYF. The full variable domain, with the rest looked up from reference TRBV7-2 and TRBJ2-3, is GAGVSQSPSNKVTEKGKDVELRCDPISGHTALYWYRQSLGQGLEFLIYFQGNSAPDKSGLPSDRFSAERTGGSVSTLTIQRTQQEDSAVYLCASSSRRPGSGFTDTQYFGPGTRLTVL.

This clonotype was counted a few times. The V call is TRBV6-1, the J call TRBJ2-7, with TRBD1 identical over 10 bases. The V gene's germline CDR1 is MNHNS and CDR2 SASEGT. This CDR3 comprises 15 residues. After removal of 5 bases from V and 3 bases from J, the junction contained 7 bases not matched to a gene. In DNA form, the CDR3 reads TGTGCCAGCAGTCGCCGGGACAGGGGATACTACGAGCAGTACTTC. This sequence encodes CASSRRDRGYYEQYF.

This clonotype was counted ten times or more. The V call is TRBV7-6, the J call TRBJ2-5, with TRBD1 identical over 7 bases. The CDR3 runs 15 residues. Germline lookup yields CDR1 SGHVS and CDR2 FNYEAQ. J lost 1 base, V lost 0 bases, and 2 bases had no gene match. The CDR3 sequence: CASSLADRAQETQYF. CDR3 DNA sequence: TGTGCCAGCAGCTTAGCCGACAGGGCCCAAGAGACCCAGTACTTC.

V and J are TRBV6-1 and TRBJ1-1; D is ambiguous. CDR1 and CDR2 (germline): MNHNS, SASEGT. The CDR3 is 13 residues long. The germline V and J ends were trimmed by 5 bases and 3 bases, with 10 bases remaining between them. In DNA form, the CDR3 reads TGTGCCAGCAGTCCGGAGTTAGACACTGAAGCTTTCTTT. This encodes CASSPELDTEAFF.

This clonotype was found a few times. This chain links TRBV12-3 or TRBV12-4 with TRBJ1-3; D is ambiguous. Trimming removed 1 base at V and 0 bases at J, with 10 bases between. The CDR3 length is 16 residues. CDR3 nucleotide sequence: TGTGCCAGCAGTTTAGGGAGCGCCAGCTCTGGAAACACCATATATTTT. Its translation is CASSLGSASSGNTIYF.

The rearrangement uses TRBV27 and TRBJ2-3; D could derive from TRBD1 or TRBD2 (5 bases each). The V gene's germline CDR1 is MNHEY and CDR2 SMNVEV (reference sequence). Trimming removed 8 bases at V and 1 base at J, with 13 bases between. There are 14 residues in the CDR3. The CDR3 region has the DNA TGTGCCAGCTCAGAGGGGAGACGCACAGATACGCAGTATTTT. Its protein product is CASSEGRRTDTQYF.

This rearrangement joins TRBV2 to TRBJ1-5, with D perhaps TRBD1 (6 bases). This CDR3 comprises 14 residues. Germline CDR1 reads SNHLY; CDR2 reads FYNNEI. Trimming cost V 1 base and J 5 bases, with 9 bases left between them. CDR3 coding DNA: TGTGCCAGCAGTGAAGTAGGGGGGGATCAGCCCCAGCATTTT. Translating gives CASSEVGGDQPQHF.

This clonotype came up many times. The J gene is TRBJ2-5, the V gene TRBV7-2; D might be TRBD1 (5 bases). Trimming cost V 2 bases and J 7 bases, with 11 bases left between them. This CDR3 is 13 amino acids long. Germline CDR1 reads SGHTA; CDR2 reads FQGNSA. The CDR3 sequence is CASSLIGAGTQYF. CDR3 in DNA: TGTGCCAGCAGCTTAATAGGGGCCGGGACCCAGTACTTC.

The gene calls are TRBV7-2 and TRBJ1-5, with D perhaps TRBD1 (6 bases). This CDR3 comprises 15 residues. Deletions cut 5 bases from V and 3 bases from J, with 14 bases between. Germline values: CDR1 SGHTA, CDR2 FQGNSA. This CDR3 is CASSPDSQLNQPQHF. The CDR3, as DNA: TGTGCCAGCAGCCCGGACAGCCAACTCAATCAGCCCCAGCATTTT.

This clonotype was counted many times. This sequence joins TRBV7-2 and TRBJ1-1; D is ambiguous. Trimming took off 7 bases at V and 0 bases at J, with 12 bases between the two ends. Germline V gene lookup returns CDR1 SGHTA and CDR2 FQGNSA. The CDR3 contains 14 residues. The CDR3, as DNA: TGTGCCAGCATCCCTACCGTCATGAACACTGAAGCTTTCTTT. Translating gives CASIPTVMNTEAFF.

V and J are TRBV19 and TRBJ1-5; 10 bases fit TRBD1. Germline V gives CDR1 LNHDA, CDR2 SQIVND (reference sequence). The CDR3 covers 15 residues. V dropped 3 bases and J dropped 6; count of bases not matched to a gene: 5. Here the CDR3 reads CASSMRQGAVQPQHF. As DNA, the CDR3 is TGTGCCAGTAGTATGCGACAGGGGGCTGTTCAGCCCCAGCATTTT.

The V call is TRBV7-4, the J call TRBJ2-3, with D possibly matching TRBD2 (5 bases). V shed 1 base and J shed 7 bases, with 9 bases lying between them. This CDR3 spans 13 amino acids. Germline V lookup: CDR1 SGHVT, CDR2 SQSDAQ. In DNA form, the CDR3 reads TGTGCCAGCAGCTTAGTAGCGACCCATACGCAGTATTTT. It encodes CASSLVATHTQYF.

This clonotype was seen only a few times. V and J are TRBV20-1 and TRBJ2-7; 9 bases match TRBD2. The CDR3 totals 13 residues. Losses at the gene ends were 7 bases for V and 2 bases for J; bases not matched to a gene: 6. Germline V CDR1 and CDR2: DFQATT, SNEGSKA (reference sequence). CDR3 protein: CSVSGSPTYEQYF. Here the CDR3 DNA reads TGCAGTGTTAGCGGGAGCCCCACCTACGAGCAGTACTTC.

The chain recombines TRBV6-2 or TRBV6-3 with TRBJ1-4; D gene uncertain. The CDR3 spans 11 residues. With 8 bases removed from V and 6 bases from J, the gap between germline ends came to 7 bases. Germline V gene data show CDR1 as MNHEY and CDR2 as SVGEGT. The DNA for the CDR3 is TGTGCCAGCGCCCTGGATGAAAAACTGTTTTTT. Amino acid sequence: CASALDEKLFF.

CDR3 nucleotide sequence: TGCGCCAGCAGCCAAGGACAGGGATACCCCTACGAGCAGTACTTC. It translates to CASSQGQGYPYEQYF. This chain links TRBV4-1 with TRBJ2-7; 7 bases align to TRBD1. The V segment lost 1 base and the J segment 2 bases; nucleotides outside the gene matches: 5. Germline V gene data show CDR1 as MGHRA and CDR2 as YSYEKL. This CDR3 contains 15 residues.

This clonotype was observed a few times. The V gene is TRBV6-1, the J gene TRBJ2-1; maybe TRBD2 (5 bases). Germline CDR1 is MNHNS and CDR2 is SASEGT. V gave up 5 bases and J gave up 2 bases, with 16 bases separating them. The CDR3 is made up of 16 amino acids. The CDR3, as DNA: TGTGCCAGCAGTATAAAACCCACCGGGACCTACAATGAGCAGTTCTTC. It encodes CASSIKPTGTYNEQFF.

This clonotype was recorded a few times. The rearrangement links TRBV20-1 to TRBJ2-5; D is tentatively TRBD1 or TRBD2 (6 bases each). With 4 bases removed from V and 5 bases from J, the gap between germline ends came to 20 bases. CDR3 length: 15 residues. The germline CDR1 and CDR2 sequences are DFQATT and SNEGSKA (reference sequence). DNA for the CDR3: TGCAGTGCTAACAAGGGGGGCCGGGCAGAGGAGACCCAGTACTTC. Residues: CSANKGGRAEETQYF.

This clonotype was counted only a few times. The V and J genes are TRBV29-1 and TRBJ2-7; 10 bases are a match to TRBD2. V dropped 4 bases and J dropped 2; count of bases not matched to a gene: 5. CDR3 length: 14 amino acids. In germline, CDR1 is SQVTM, CDR2 ANQGSEA. The chain's CDR3 is CSVVRLAGTYEQYF. Here the CDR3 DNA reads TGCAGCGTTGTTAGACTAGCGGGTACCTACGAGCAGTACTTC.

This chain uses TRBV23-1 with TRBJ2-1, with D uncertain. TRBV23-1 belongs to the ORF category, with a function that is uncertain. V lost 0 bases, J lost 5 bases, and 5 bases lay in between. The CDR3 spans 13 residues. The CDR3 nucleotides read TGCGCCAGCAGTCAATCAAGTCACAATGAGCAGTTCTTC. It encodes CASSQSSHNEQFF.

This clonotype occurred a few times. CDR3 sequence reads: CAGSRRTTEAFF. The CDR3, as DNA: TGCGCCGGTTCGCGGAGGACCACTGAAGCTTTCTTT. The chain employs TRBV23-1 and TRBJ1-1; D unclear. TRBV23-1 is an open reading frame whose function is uncertain. This CDR3 region has 12 residues. With 11 bases removed from V and 4 bases from J, the gap between germline ends came to 14 bases.

The rearrangement uses TRBV20-1 and TRBJ1-5; D is perhaps TRBD1 (5 bases). Germline loops: CDR1 DFQATT, CDR2 SNEGSKA (reference sequence). This CDR3 spans 12 amino acids. V gave up 6 bases and J gave up 7 bases, with 13 bases separating them. As DNA, the CDR3 is TGCAGTGCCGGACAAGCGGGACAGCCCCAGCATTTT. Amino acids: CSAGQAGQPQHF.

The chain uses TRBV20-1 and TRBJ2-7, with D perhaps TRBD2 (6 bases). The CDR3 covers 15 residues. The V gene's germline CDR1 is DFQATT and CDR2 SNEGSKA (reference sequence). The ends were cut back, 4 bases at V and 6 bases at J, with 22 bases in the middle. The CDR3 DNA is TGCAGTGCTACCCCCCAACTAGCCCATCCAGGCGAGCAGTACTTC. Translated, it gives CSATPQLAHPGEQYF.

This clonotype was found a few times. The J gene is TRBJ2-2, the V gene TRBV11-2, with D hard to call. Trimming left V 5 bases short and J 7 bases short, with 11 bases between. Per the germline V gene, CDR1 is SGHAT and CDR2 is FQNNGV. The CDR3 loop spans 13 amino acids. The CDR3 reads CASSPRSFGELFF. The DNA for the CDR3 is TGTGCCAGCAGCCCCAGGAGCTTCGGGGAGCTGTTTTTT.

This clonotype was recorded many times. The chain uses TRBV7-8 and TRBJ1-5, with D maybe TRBD1 (5 bases). The CDR3 has 15 amino acids. V gave up 3 bases and J gave up 0 bases, with 9 bases separating them. The germline V gene encodes CDR1 SGHVS and CDR2 FQNEAQ. The CDR3 coding sequence is TGTGCCAGCAGCTTGATCAGGGATAGCAATCAGCCCCAGCATTTT. Translating gives CASSLIRDSNQPQHF.

This clonotype has more than one count but fewer than ten. The V gene is TRBV6-5, the J gene TRBJ2-1; D may be TRBD1 or TRBD2 (5 bases each). The germline gives CDR1 MNHEY, CDR2 SVGAGI. V was clipped by 6 bases and J by 9 bases, with 12 bases between them. The CDR3 is 12 amino acids. CDR3 amino acids: CASSRGTGEQFF. CDR3 bases: TGTGCCAGCAGCCGAGGGACGGGTGAGCAGTTCTTC.